This entry describes one TCR beta chain. The record originates from a study of blood T cell repertoires in COVID-19. For the study at large: Some COVID-19 samples were acute and others convalescent; all came from the United States, Italy and Spain.

CDR1 and CDR2 (germline): SGHAT, FQNNGV. This CDR3 has 18 amino acids. V trimming: 1 base; J trimming: 6 bases; junction bases outside the gene matches: 12. The data were produced by immunoSEQ multiplex PCR, yet TCRdb's version contains in-frame clones alone and is incomplete. In the table there are about 280,000 clones, around 91% of which are singletons. This chain uses TRBV11-2 with TRBJ2-1; the match to TRBD2 covers 10 bases. The sequence derives from a woman aged 18-30 years with acute COVID-19. The sample taken for sequencing was PBMCs or T cells enriched from blood (not recorded which). This chain's CDR3 is CASSLGGLSGRASNEQFF. The CDR3, as DNA: TGTGCCAGCAGCTTAGGGGGGCTCAGCGGGAGGGCCTCCAATGAGCAGTTCTTC.